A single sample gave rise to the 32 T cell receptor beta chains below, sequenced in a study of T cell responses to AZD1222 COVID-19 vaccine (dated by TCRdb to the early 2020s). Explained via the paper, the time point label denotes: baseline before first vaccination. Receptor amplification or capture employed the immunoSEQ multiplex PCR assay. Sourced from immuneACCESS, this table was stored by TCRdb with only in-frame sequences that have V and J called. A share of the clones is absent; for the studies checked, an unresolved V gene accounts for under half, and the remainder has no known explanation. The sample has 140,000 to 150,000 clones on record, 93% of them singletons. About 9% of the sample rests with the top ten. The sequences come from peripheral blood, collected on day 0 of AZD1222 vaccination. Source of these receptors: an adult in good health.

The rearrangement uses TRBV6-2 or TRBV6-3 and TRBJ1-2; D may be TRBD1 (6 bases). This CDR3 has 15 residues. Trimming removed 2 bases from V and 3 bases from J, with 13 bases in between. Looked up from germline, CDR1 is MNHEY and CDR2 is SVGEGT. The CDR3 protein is CASSYRPGEDYGYTF. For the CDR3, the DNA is TGTGCCAGCAGTTACCGTCCAGGGGAGGACTATGGCTACACCTTC.

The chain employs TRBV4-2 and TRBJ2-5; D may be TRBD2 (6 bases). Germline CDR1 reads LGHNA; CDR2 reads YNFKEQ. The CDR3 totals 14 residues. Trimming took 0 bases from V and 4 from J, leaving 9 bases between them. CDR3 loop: CASSQDPGVETQYF. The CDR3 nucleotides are TGTGCCAGCAGCCAAGATCCGGGGGTAGAGACCCAGTACTTC.

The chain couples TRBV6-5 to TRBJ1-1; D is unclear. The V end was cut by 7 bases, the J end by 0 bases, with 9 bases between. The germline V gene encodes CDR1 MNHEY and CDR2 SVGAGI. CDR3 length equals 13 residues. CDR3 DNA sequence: TGTGCCAGCAACCTCGGCCTGAACACTGAAGCTTTCTTT. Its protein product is CASNLGLNTEAFF.

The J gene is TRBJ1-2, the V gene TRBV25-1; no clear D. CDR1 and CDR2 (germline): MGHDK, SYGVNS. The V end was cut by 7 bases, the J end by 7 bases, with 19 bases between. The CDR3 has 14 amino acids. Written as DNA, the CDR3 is TGTGCCAGCATCGGGAGTTGGCAGTATGGTGGCTACACCTTC. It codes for CASIGSWQYGGYTF.

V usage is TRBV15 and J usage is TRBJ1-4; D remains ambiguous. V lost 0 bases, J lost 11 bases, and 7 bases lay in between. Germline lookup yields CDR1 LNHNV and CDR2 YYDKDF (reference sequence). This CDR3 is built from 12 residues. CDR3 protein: CATSRDSGKLFF. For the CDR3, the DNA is TGTGCCACCAGCAGAGATTCGGGGAAACTGTTTTTT.

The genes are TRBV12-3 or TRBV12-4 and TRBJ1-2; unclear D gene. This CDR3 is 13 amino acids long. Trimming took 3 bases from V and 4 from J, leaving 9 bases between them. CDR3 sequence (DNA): TGTGCCAGCAGTTTTGGAGGCGGCTATGGCTACACCTTC. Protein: CASSFGGGYGYTF.

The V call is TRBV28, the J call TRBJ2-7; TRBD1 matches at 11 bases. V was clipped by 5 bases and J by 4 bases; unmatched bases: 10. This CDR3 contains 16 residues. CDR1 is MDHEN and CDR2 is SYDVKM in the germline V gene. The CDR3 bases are TGTGCCAGCAGTACCCATTCGTGGGACAGGGGGTACGAGCAGTACTTC. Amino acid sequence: CASSTHSWDRGYEQYF.

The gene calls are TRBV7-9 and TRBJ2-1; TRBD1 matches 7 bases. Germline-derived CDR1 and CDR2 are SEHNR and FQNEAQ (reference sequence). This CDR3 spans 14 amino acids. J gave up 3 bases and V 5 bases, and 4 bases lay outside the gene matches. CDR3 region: CASSPGQHYNEQFF. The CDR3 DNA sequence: TGTGCCAGCAGCCCGGGACAGCACTACAATGAGCAGTTCTTC.

The CDR3 region is CASTWGLQETQYF. The CDR3 DNA reads TGTGCCAGCACGTGGGGGCTCCAAGAGACCCAGTACTTC. The chain employs TRBV9 and TRBJ2-5; perhaps TRBD1 as D (6 bases). Germline V gives CDR1 SGDLS, CDR2 YYNGEE. Trimming left V 6 bases short and J 1 base short, with 10 bases between. The length of the CDR3 is 13 residues.

CDR3 sequence (DNA): TGCGCCAGCAGCTCGACACGGGACAGGGGTCCCTACGAGCAGTACTTC. As protein: CASSSTRDRGPYEQYF. This chain connects TRBV5-1 to TRBJ2-7; the match to TRBD1 covers 10 bases. The CDR3 is 16 residues long. The germline V gene has CDR1 SGHRS and CDR2 YFSETQ. Trimming at V came to 3 bases and at J to 2 bases, leaving 8 bases not matched to a gene.

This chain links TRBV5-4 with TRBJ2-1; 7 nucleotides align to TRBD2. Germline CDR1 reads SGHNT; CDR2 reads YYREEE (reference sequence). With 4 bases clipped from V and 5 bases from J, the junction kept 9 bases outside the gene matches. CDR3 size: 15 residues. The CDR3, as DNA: TGTGCCAGCAGCGCCGCCCGGGACTACAACAATGAGCAGTTCTTC. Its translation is CASSAARDYNNEQFF.

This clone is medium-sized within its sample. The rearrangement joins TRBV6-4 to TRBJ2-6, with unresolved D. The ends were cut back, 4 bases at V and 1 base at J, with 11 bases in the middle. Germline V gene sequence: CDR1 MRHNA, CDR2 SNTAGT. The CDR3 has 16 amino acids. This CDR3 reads CASSVESGSGANVLTF. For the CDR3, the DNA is TGTGCCAGCAGTGTCGAGTCGGGTTCTGGGGCCAACGTCCTGACTTTC.

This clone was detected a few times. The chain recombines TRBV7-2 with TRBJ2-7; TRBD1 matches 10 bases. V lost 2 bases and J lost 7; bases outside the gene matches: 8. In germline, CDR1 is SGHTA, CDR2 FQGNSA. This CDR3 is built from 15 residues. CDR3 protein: CASSLRTGGQGEQYF. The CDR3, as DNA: TGTGCCAGCAGCTTACGGACAGGGGGTCAAGGGGAGCAGTACTTC.

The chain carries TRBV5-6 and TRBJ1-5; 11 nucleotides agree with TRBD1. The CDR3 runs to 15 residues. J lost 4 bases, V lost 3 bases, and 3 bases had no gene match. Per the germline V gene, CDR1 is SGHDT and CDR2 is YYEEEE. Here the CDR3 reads CASSSWDRGNQPQHF. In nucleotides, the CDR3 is TGTGCCAGCAGCTCCTGGGACAGGGGGAATCAGCCCCAGCATTTT.

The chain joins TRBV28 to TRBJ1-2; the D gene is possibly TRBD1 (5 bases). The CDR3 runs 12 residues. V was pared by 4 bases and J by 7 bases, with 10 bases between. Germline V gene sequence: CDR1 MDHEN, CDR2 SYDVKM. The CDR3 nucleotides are TGTGCCAGCAGTTCGGCAGGGTCTGGCTACACCTTC. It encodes CASSSAGSGYTF.

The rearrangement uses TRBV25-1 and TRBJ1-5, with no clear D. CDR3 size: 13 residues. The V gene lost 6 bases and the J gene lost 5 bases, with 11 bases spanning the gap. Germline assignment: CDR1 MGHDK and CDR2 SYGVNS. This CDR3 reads CASSPNGHQPQHF. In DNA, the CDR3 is TGTGCCAGCAGCCCAAACGGCCATCAGCCCCAGCATTTT.

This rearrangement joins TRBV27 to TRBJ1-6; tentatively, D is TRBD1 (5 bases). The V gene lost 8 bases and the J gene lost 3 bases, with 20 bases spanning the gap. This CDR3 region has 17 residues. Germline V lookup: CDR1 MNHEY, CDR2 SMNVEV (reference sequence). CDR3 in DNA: TGTGCCAGCGGTAATTTGGCGGGGCATCTCTATAATTCACCCCTCCACTTT. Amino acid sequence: CASGNLAGHLYNSPLHF.

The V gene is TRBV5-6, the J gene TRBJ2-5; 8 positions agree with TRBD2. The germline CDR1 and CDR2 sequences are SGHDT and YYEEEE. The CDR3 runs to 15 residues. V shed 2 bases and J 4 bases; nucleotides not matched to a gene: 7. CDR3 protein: CASSLISAGGETQYF. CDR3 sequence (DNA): TGTGCCAGCAGCTTAATCTCGGCGGGGGGAGAGACCCAGTACTTC. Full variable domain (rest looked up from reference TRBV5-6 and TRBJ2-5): DAGVTQSPTHLIKTRGQQVTLRCSPKSGHDTVSWYQQALGQGPQFIFQYYEEEERQRGNFPDRFSGHQFPNYSSELNVNALLLGDSALYLCASSLISAGGETQYFGPGTRLLVL.

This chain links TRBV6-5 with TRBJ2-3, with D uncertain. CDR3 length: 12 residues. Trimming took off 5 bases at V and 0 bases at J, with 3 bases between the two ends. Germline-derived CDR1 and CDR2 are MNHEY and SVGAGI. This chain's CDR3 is CASSLSTDTQYF. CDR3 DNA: TGTGCCAGCAGTCTGAGCACAGATACGCAGTATTTT.

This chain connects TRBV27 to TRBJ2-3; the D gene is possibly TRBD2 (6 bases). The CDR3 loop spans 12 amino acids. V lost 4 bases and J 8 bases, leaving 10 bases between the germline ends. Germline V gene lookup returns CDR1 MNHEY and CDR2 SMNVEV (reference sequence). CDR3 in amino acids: CASSSGLRTQYF. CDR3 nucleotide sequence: TGTGCCAGCAGTTCGGGACTTCGTACGCAGTATTTT.

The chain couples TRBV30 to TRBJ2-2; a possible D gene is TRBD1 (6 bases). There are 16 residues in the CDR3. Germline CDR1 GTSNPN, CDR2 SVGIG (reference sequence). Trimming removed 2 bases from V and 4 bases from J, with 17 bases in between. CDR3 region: CAWSRKQGIGTGELFF. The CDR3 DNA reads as TGTGCCTGGAGTAGGAAGCAGGGGATAGGCACCGGGGAGCTGTTTTTT. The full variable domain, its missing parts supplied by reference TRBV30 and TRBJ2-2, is SQTIHQWPATLVQPVGSPLSLECTVEGTSNPNLYWYRQAAGRGLQLLFYSVGIGQISSEVPQNLSASRPQDRQFILSSKKLLLSDSGFYLCAWSRKQGIGTGELFFGEGSRLTVL.

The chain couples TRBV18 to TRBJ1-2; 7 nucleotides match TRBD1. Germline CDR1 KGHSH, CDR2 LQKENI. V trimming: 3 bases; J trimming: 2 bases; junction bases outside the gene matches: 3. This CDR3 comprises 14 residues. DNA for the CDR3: TGTGCCAGCTCACCTGTGGGACAGAACTATGGCTACACCTTC. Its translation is CASSPVGQNYGYTF.

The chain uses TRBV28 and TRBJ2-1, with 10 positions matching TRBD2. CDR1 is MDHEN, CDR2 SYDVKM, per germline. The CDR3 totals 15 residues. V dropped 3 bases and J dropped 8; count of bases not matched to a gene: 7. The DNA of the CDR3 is TGTGCCAGCAGTTTGGCTAGCGGGGGCTGGGATGAGCAGTTCTTC. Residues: CASSLASGGWDEQFF.

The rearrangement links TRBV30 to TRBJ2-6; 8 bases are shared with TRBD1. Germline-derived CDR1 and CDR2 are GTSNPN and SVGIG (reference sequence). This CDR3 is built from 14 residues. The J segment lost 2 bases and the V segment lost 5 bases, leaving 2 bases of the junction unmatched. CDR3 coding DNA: TGTGCCTGGTCGACAGGGGCTGGGGCCAACGTCCTGACTTTC. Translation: CAWSTGAGANVLTF.

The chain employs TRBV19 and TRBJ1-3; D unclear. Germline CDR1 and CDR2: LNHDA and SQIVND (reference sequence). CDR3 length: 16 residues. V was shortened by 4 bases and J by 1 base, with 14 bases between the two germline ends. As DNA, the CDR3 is TGTGCCAGTAGTAGCCTAGACTCGTCGTCTGGAAACACCATATATTTT. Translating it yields CASSSLDSSSGNTIYF.

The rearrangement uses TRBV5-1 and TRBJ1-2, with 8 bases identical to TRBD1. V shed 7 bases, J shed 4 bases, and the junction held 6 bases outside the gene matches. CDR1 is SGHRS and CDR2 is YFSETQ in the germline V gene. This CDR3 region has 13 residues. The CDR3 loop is CASQQGDRYGYTF. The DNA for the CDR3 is TGCGCCAGCCAACAGGGGGATCGCTATGGCTACACCTTC.

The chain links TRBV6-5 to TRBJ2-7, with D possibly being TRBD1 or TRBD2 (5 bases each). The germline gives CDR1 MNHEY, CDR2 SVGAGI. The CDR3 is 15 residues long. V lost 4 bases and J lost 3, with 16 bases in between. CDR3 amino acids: CASSSVSRGHYEQYF. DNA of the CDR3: TGTGCCAGCAGTTCAGTCTCGAGGGGCCACTACGAGCAGTACTTC.

Written as DNA, the CDR3 is TGTGCCAGCTCCCCAAGACGGGACAGGGACGATGGCTACACCTTC. It yields the protein CASSPRRDRDDGYTF. The chain is built from TRBV18 and TRBJ1-2; 9 bases line up with TRBD1. This CDR3 spans 15 amino acids. Looked up from germline, CDR1 is KGHSH and CDR2 is LQKENI. V lost 6 bases and J lost 6; bases outside the gene matches: 11. Full variable domain (remainder filled in from reference TRBV18 and TRBJ1-2): NAGVMQNPRHLVRRRGQEARLRCSPMKGHSHVYWYRQLPEEGLKFMVYLQKENIIDESGMPKERFSAEFPKEGPSILRIQQVVRGDSAAYFCASSPRRDRDDGYTFGSGTRLTVV.

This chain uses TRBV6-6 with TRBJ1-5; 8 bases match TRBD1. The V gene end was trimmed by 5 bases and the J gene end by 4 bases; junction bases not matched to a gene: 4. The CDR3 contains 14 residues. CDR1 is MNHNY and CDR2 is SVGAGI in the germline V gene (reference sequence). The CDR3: CASSRQGSNQPQHF. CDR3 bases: TGTGCCAGCAGTCGACAGGGGTCGAATCAGCCCCAGCATTTT.

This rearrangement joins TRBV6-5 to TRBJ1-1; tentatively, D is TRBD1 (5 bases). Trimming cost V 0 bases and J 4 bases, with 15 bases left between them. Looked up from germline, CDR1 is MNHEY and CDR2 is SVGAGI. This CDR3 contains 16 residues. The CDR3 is CASSYSTQGGSTEAFF. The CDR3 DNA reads TGTGCCAGCAGTTACTCGACCCAGGGTGGTAGCACTGAAGCTTTCTTT.

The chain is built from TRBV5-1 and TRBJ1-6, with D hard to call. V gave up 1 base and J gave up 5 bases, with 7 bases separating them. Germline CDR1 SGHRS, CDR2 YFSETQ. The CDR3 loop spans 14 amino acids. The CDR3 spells CASSLTGNNSPLHF. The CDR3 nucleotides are TGCGCCAGCAGCTTGACTGGGAATAATTCACCCCTCCACTTT.

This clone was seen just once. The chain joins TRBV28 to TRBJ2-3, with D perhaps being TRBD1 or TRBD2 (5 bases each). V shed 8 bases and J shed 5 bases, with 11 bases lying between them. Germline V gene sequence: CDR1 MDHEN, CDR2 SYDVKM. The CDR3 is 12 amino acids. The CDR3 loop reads CASGQLGDTQYF. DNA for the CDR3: TGTGCCAGCGGACAACTAGGAGATACGCAGTATTTT.